These 23 T cell receptor beta chains were sequenced from one sample in a study of post-analysis software for immune sequencing data. General study findings and limits: Elevated frequency relative to controls characterized four to six TRBV segments in patients, TRBV5-6, TRBV5-1 and TRBV20-1 among them.

Every TCR beta cDNA library bore unique molecular identifiers. Via MiXCR, TCRdb re-called the PCR reads, giving one row per CDR3 protein. The sample holds some 260,000 distinct CDR3 sequences, 30% to 45% seen once. What these receptors recognize is not known. Material: blood. Every receptor here comes from a girl aged 10 to 17 with multiple sclerosis.

The chain combines TRBV6-5 with TRBJ2-7, with 8 bases fitting TRBD1. Per the germline V gene, CDR1 is MNHEY and CDR2 is SVGAGI. The CDR3 is 15 amino acids. The V segment lost 2 bases and the J segment 3 bases; nucleotides outside the gene matches: 6. The CDR3 sequence: CASSYRAGGFYEQYF. As DNA, the CDR3 is TGTGCCAGCAGTTACAGGGCAGGGGGCTTCTACGAGCAGTACTTC.

This clonotype was detected many times. This chain links TRBV20-1 with TRBJ2-3, with TRBD1 identical over 8 bases. CDR3 length: 17 amino acids. Germline CDR1 and CDR2: DFQATT and SNEGSKA (reference sequence). With V trimmed by 2 bases and J by 0 bases, 10 bases remained unmatched. The DNA of the CDR3 is TGCAGTGCTAGACCCATGTTGGACAGGGCAAGCACAGATACGCAGTATTTT. Translated, it gives CSARPMLDRASTDTQYF.

In its sample, this clonotype was seen many times. This chain connects TRBV6-5 to TRBJ2-5; the match to TRBD1 covers 9 bases. CDR1 MNHEY and CDR2 SVGAGI come from the germline V gene. The CDR3 is 15 amino acids. Trimming at V came to 5 bases and at J to 0 bases, leaving 4 bases not matched to a gene. This CDR3 is CASSRGTGYQETQYF. DNA for the CDR3: TGTGCCAGCAGTCGGGGGACAGGGTACCAAGAGACCCAGTACTTC.

This clonotype showed up just a few times. The chain uses TRBV6-2 or TRBV6-3 and TRBJ1-1; a possible D gene is TRBD1 (5 bases). CDR3 length: 13 amino acids. The V gene's germline CDR1 is MNHEY and CDR2 SVGEGT. V lost 7 bases and J lost 0, with 9 bases in between. The CDR3 DNA reads TGTGCCAGCACTCCACAGGTGAACACTGAAGCTTTCTTT. Its translation: CASTPQVNTEAFF.

This clonotype was detected a few times. The chain recombines TRBV2 with TRBJ2-3; D is ambiguous. Germline V gene sequence: CDR1 SNHLY, CDR2 FYNNEI. The CDR3 loop spans 16 amino acids. Trimming took off 6 bases at V and 1 base at J, with 17 bases between the two ends. In DNA form, the CDR3 reads TGTGCCAGCAGCCCACAGACCCGCGTCGGCACAGATACGCAGTATTTT. It translates to CASSPQTRVGTDTQYF. The whole variable domain, remainder taken from reference TRBV2 and TRBJ2-3, is EPEVTQTPSHQVTQMGQEVILRCVPISNHLYFYWYRQILGQKVEFLVSFYNNEISEKSEIFDDQFSVERPDGSNFTLKIRSTKLEDSAMYFCASSPQTRVGTDTQYFGPGTRLTVL.

About this clonotype: This may arise from a read error, as a much more abundant clone is one base away. V and J are TRBV12-3 or TRBV12-4 and TRBJ2-5, with 10 bases aligning to TRBD2. The V gene end was trimmed by 7 bases and the J gene end by 3 bases; junction bases not matched to a gene: 2. CDR3 size: 13 residues. Written as DNA, the CDR3 is TGTGCCAGCACAACTAGCGGGGAAGAGACCCAGTACTTC. The encoded protein is CASTTSGEETQYF.

This clonotype has a count of ten or more. This chain uses TRBV6-5 with TRBJ1-5; a weak D match, TRBD1 (5 bases). CDR3 size: 19 residues. V lost 2 bases to trimming and J lost 0 bases, with 20 bases between them. CDR1 is MNHEY and CDR2 is SVGAGI in the germline V gene. CDR3 region: CASSYQPGPQIYSNQPQHF. The CDR3 DNA follows: TGTGCCAGCAGTTACCAACCAGGGCCTCAAATATATAGCAATCAGCCCCAGCATTTT.

The chain recombines TRBV2 with TRBJ1-4; D might be TRBD1 (6 bases). V lost 2 bases and J lost 3, with 7 bases in between. This CDR3 comprises 14 residues. The V gene's germline CDR1 is SNHLY and CDR2 FYNNEI. In DNA, the CDR3 is TGTGCCAGCAGTGAAAGGACAGCTAATGAAAAACTGTTTTTT. Translation gives CASSERTANEKLFF.

This clonotype has only a few counts. One end of the junction is discordant with germline, which a read error may explain. This chain joins TRBV20-1 and TRBJ2-1; 10 bases are shared with TRBD2. The CDR3 contains 15 residues. CDR1 and CDR2 from the germline V gene are DFQATT and SNEGSKA (reference sequence). CDR3 in DNA: TGCAGTGCTAGGGACAGCGGGGGGGATTACAATGAGCGGTTCTTC. This sequence encodes CSARDSGGDYNERFF.

Regarding this clonotype: A much larger clone sits a single nucleotide away, making a read error possible. The chain has TRBV5-6 and TRBJ2-5, with D perhaps being TRBD1 or TRBD2 (5 bases each). V was shortened by 4 bases and J by 13 bases, with 23 bases between the two germline ends. Germline CDR1 and CDR2: SGHDT and YYEEEE. The CDR3 has 14 residues. The chain's CDR3 is CASSLGVTKNIRYF. Written as DNA, the CDR3 is TGTGCCAGCAGCCTGGGGGTAACCAAAAACATTCGGTACTTC.

This clonotype was found a few times. V is TRBV5-1 and J is TRBJ1-6; 8 nucleotides align to TRBD1. This CDR3 spans 14 amino acids. Germline loops: CDR1 SGHRS, CDR2 YFSETQ. After removal of 4 bases from V and 9 bases from J, the junction contained 6 bases not matched to a gene. The CDR3 coding sequence is TGCGCCAGCAGCCCAGGGGGCGCGGGTTCACCCCTCCACTTT. As protein: CASSPGGAGSPLHF.

Of note for this clonotype: It may be a read error: a sequence one base away is much more abundant. The conserved phenylalanine or tryptophan normally closing the CDR3 is absent here, so this likely arose from a read error. The chain couples TRBV18 to TRBJ1-4; no firm D call. The length of the CDR3 is 14 residues. V lost 1 base and J lost 0, with 3 bases in between. Germline loops: CDR1 KGHSH, CDR2 LQKENI. CDR3: CASSPLATNEKLFL. In nucleotides, the CDR3 is TGTGCCAGCTCACCACTTGCAACTAATGAAAAACTGTTTCTT.

A note on this clonotype: This may come from a read error, since a much larger clone is one base off. The J gene is TRBJ2-2, the V gene TRBV9; possible D gene TRBD2, 5 bases. Germline CDR1 reads SGDLS; CDR2 reads YYNGEE. The CDR3 has 15 residues. CDR3 bases: TGTGCCAGCAGCGTAGCTGGAATGTTTACCGGGGAGCCGTTTTTT. It translates to CASSVAGMFTGEPFF.

This clonotype was observed at least ten times. The chain links TRBV10-3 to TRBJ2-5, with no clear D. V was pared by 4 bases and J by 0 bases, with 9 bases between. This CDR3 spans 14 amino acids. The germline V gene encodes CDR1 ENHRY and CDR2 SYGVKD. CDR3 region: CAISAGAYQETQYF. CDR3 coding DNA: TGTGCCATCAGTGCGGGCGCCTACCAAGAGACCCAGTACTTC.

The rearrangement uses TRBV12-5 and TRBJ2-4; D may be TRBD2 (5 bases). The J call may be faulty, since TRBJ2-7 better matches the DNA end. Germline V gene data show CDR1 as LGHNT and CDR2 as FRNRAP. The CDR3 consists of 15 residues. DNA for the CDR3: TGTGCTAGTGGTTTGGTATCTCGCGGGCCCTACGAGCAGTACTTC. This gives the protein CASGLVSRGPYEQYF.

The table lists this clonotype with many counts. The rearrangement uses TRBV28 and TRBJ1-2; no firm D call. Germline V gene data show CDR1 as MDHEN and CDR2 as SYDVKM. V was shortened by 4 bases and J by 1 base, with 7 bases between the two germline ends. The CDR3 sequence is 13 residues long. DNA for the CDR3: TGTGCCAGCAGTTCAGATGTTAACTATGGCTACACCTTC. Translating gives CASSSDVNYGYTF.

This chain joins TRBV20-1 and TRBJ1-4; D is unresolved. Germline-derived CDR1 and CDR2 are DFQATT and SNEGSKA (reference sequence). With 0 bases removed from V and 0 bases from J, the gap between germline ends came to 8 bases. The CDR3 is 15 amino acids. For the CDR3, the DNA is TGCAGTGCTAGAGATCGGGCAGCAACTAATGAAAAACTGTTTTTT. The encoded protein is CSARDRAATNEKLFF.

This chain uses TRBV2 with TRBJ1-5; tentative D call: TRBD1 (6 bases). The CDR3 is made up of 14 amino acids. Trimming left V 3 bases short and J 7 bases short, with 13 bases between. From germline, CDR1 is SNHLY and CDR2 FYNNEI. CDR3 sequence (DNA): TGTGCCAGCAGTGATGCGGGGGCTGGGCAGCCCCAGCATTTT. Residues: CASSDAGAGQPQHF.

This clonotype was observed many times. This chain links TRBV6-5 with TRBJ2-1, with 9 nucleotides matching TRBD1. CDR3 length: 15 amino acids. CDR1 and CDR2 from the germline V gene are MNHEY and SVGAGI. Trimming removed 5 bases from V and 9 bases from J; junction bases left unmatched: 11. The CDR3 DNA reads as TGTGCCAGCAGTACCCCGGGACAGGGAATTGGTGAGCAGTTCTTC. Amino acids: CASSTPGQGIGEQFF.

Notes on this clonotype: A much larger clone is a single base away; this may be a read error. The rearrangement joins TRBV5-1 to TRBJ2-3; D is perhaps TRBD2 (5 bases). The germline V gene encodes CDR1 SGHRS and CDR2 YFSETQ. The CDR3 sequence is 15 residues long. The CDR3 sequence is CTSSLDGIASGTQYF. CDR3 sequence (DNA): TGCACCAGCAGCTTGGACGGGATTGCCTCCGGTACGCAGTATTTT.

This clonotype has a handful of counts. A much larger clone differs from this one at a single base, so this may be a read error. This chain uses TRBV5-6 with TRBJ2-7; D is perhaps TRBD1 (6 bases). Germline V gene sequence: CDR1 SGHDT, CDR2 YYEEEE. CDR3 length: 14 residues. The V gene lost 3 bases and the J gene lost 0 bases, with 10 bases spanning the gap. The CDR3 is CASSWGQSSYEQYF. CDR3 in DNA: TGTGCCAGCAGCTGGGGGCAGAGCTCCTACGAGCAGTACTTC.

This clonotype was detected ten times or more. V is TRBV7-9 and J is TRBJ1-1, with D unclear. The CDR3 length is 16 residues. CDR1 and CDR2 from the germline V gene are SEHNR and FQNEAQ (reference sequence). Deletions cut 6 bases from V and 0 bases from J, with 17 bases between. The CDR3 bases are TGTGCCAGCAGTTCGGCCAAATTGGGGTTGAACACTGAAGCTTTCTTT. This sequence encodes CASSSAKLGLNTEAFF.

This clonotype was seen at least ten times. V gene TRBV15 combines with J gene TRBJ2-5, with 11 bases fitting TRBD1. With V trimmed by 3 bases and J by 2 bases, 2 bases remained unmatched. This CDR3 comprises 15 residues. Per the germline V gene, CDR1 is LNHNV and CDR2 is YYDKDF (reference sequence). The CDR3 DNA is TGTGCCACCAGCAGGGACAGGGGGCTACAAGAGACCCAGTACTTC. It specifies CATSRDRGLQETQYF.